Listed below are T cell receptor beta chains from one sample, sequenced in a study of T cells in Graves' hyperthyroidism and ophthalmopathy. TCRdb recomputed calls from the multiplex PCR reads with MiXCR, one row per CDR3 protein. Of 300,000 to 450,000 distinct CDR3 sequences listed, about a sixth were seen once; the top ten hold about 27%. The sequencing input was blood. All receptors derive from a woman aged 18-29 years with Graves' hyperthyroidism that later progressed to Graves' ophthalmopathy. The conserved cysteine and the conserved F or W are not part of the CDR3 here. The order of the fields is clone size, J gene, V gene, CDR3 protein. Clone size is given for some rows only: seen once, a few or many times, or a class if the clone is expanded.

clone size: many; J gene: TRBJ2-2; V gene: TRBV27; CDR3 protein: ASRTTLTLAGAGTGELF
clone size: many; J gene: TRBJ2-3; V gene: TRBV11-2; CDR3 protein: ASSLGGRSTDTQY
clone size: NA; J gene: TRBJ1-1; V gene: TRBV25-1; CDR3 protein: VSSGALGAGNTEAF
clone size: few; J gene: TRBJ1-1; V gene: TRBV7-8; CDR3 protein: ASSFAIQGTEAF
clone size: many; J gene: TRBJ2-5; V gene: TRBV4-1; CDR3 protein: ASSQAGGRETQY
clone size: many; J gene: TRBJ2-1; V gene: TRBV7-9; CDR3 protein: ASSPGLAHVYNEQF
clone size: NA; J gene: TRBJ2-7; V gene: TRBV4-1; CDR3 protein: ASSDPAGDYEQY
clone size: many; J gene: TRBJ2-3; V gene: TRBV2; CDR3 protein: ASPSGNMVDTQY
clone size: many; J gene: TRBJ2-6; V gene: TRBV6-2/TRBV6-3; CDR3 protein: ASSNGGSGANVLT
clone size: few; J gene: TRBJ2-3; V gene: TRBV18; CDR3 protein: ASSPPASGRPDTQY
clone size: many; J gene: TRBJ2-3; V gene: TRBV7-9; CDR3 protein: ASSSPTGRLPYTQY
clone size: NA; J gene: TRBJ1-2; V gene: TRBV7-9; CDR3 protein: ASSSTGGTYGYT
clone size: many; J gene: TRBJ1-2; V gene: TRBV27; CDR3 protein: ASRTPGRGYT
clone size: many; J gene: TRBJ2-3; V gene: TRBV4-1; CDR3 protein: ASGLAGSGTQY
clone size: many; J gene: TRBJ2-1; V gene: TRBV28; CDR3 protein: ASNPSSEWDKYNEQF
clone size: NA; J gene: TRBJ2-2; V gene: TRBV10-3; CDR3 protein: AIDPTSGRTSNTGELF
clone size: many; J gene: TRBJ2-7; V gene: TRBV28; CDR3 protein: ASSLDVSYEQY
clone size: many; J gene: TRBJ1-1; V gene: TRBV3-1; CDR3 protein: ASSQGMTGAF
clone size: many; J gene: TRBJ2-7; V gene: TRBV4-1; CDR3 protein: ASSQRDGSYEQY
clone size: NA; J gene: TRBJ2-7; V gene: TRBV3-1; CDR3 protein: ASSSRTSGRGPHEQY
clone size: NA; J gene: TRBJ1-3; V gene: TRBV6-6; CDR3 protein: ASSYSPGQRSSGNTIY
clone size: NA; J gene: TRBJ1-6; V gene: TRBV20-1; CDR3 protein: SARGQVNSPLH
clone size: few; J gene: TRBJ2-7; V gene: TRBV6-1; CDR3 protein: ASSTTGTSEYEQY
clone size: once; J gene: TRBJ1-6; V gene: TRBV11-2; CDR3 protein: ASSFGPQGSPLH
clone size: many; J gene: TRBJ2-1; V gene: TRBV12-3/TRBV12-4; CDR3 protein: ASTLLGSYNEQF
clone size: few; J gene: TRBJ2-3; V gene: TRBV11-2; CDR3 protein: ASSRGSGSLTDTQY
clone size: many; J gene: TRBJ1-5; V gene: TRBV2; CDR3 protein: ASRDRDGQPQH
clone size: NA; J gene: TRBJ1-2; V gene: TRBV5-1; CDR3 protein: ASSLTGGGTYGYT
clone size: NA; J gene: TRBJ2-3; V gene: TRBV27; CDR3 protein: ASGSGPDTQY
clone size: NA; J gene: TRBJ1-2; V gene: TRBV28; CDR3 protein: ASSFVRQYGYT
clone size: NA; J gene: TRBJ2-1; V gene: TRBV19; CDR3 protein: ASQGGDYNEQF
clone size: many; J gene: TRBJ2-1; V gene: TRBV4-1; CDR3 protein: ASSERDRGFDEQF
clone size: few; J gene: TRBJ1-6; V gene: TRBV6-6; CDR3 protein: ASSYNSGKGARSPLH
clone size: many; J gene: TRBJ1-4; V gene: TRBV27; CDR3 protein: ASSLGGLPNEKLF
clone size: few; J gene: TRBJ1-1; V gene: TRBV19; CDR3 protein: ASSSPTGTVSEAF
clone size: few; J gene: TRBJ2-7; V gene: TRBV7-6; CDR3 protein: ASSFGAGGSSYEQY
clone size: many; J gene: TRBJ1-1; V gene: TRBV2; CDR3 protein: ASSDLNGGNTEAF